This record covers a single T cell receptor (beta chain). Method: immunoSEQ multiplex PCR; TCRdb's copy keeps in-frame clones and lacks some. The table lists around 330,000 clones, around 85% of them singletons. This entry is derived from a study of blood T cell repertoires in COVID-19. Study-wide background: PBMCs, B-cell-depleted T cells, or T cells were the source of the cDNA or gDNA that made up the material.

The CDR3 loop spans 16 amino acids. The germline V gene encodes CDR1 SGDLS and CDR2 YYNGEE. The V gene end was trimmed by 0 bases and the J gene end by 2 bases; junction bases not matched to a gene: 5. Participant-given clinical history determined each cohort assignment. Exposed enrollees encountered a COVID-19 case at some point within 2 weeks before study entry. V gene TRBV9 combines with J gene TRBJ1-3; 7 bases align to TRBD1. The receptor was derived from a woman in her thirties who had been exposed to COVID-19. Sequences were obtained from PBMCs or T cells enriched from blood (not recorded which). In nucleotides, the CDR3 is TGTGCCAGCAGCGTAGGGACAGGTGATACTGGAAACACCATATATTTT. It yields the protein CASSVGTGDTGNTIYF.